This entry concerns a single T cell receptor (beta chain). Its cognate antigen has yet to be identified. Within one base of it there is no much larger clone, and no base qualities were kept. The sample originates from a study of blood T cells in healthy people across ages (dated by TCRdb to about 2015). Broadly, across the study: In model experiments, template switching captured about one uniquely barcoded TCR beta cDNA molecule for every two T cells. To track age-related changes in TCR beta repertoire diversity, the study relied on deep sequencing normalized with unique cDNA molecular identifiers. Four age groups were formed from the donors: young (average 16 years), middle-aged (approximately 39), aged (under 70) and long-lived (less than 85). To avoid experimental bias, donors of different ages were spread randomly across the sequencing lanes. Two additional independent replicas of 1 million unique cDNA reads from the same blood draw were analyzed for two donors (one aged 18 to 30 and one aged 80 or older).

Study-level results and caveats: As age increased, observed TCR beta diversity per million T cells dropped in a roughly linear way, and a significant reduction was already evident by age 40. The CMV infection status of donors was not known, potentially confounding age-related changes in expanded clonotypes. Conclusive comparison of naive and antigen-experienced compartments was prevented by the profiling of bulk unsorted PBMCs. The percentage of naive T cells measured by flow cytometry correlated strongly with observed TCR beta diversity. Compared with the aged group, more naive CD4+ T cells, fewer expanded clones and increased TCR diversity were shown by the long-lived group, suggesting age selection. Total diversity estimates from one million sequenced T cells were considered lower bounds and underestimates.

Between the V and J ends, shortened by 5 bases and 3 bases respectively, the junction contains 3 bases. The germline V gene encodes CDR1 KGHDR and CDR2 SFDVKD. The CDR3 measures 11 amino acids from cysteine to phenylalanine. The DNA shown is the 33-base CDR3, in frame from base 1. The library was built by means of 5' RACE. The instrument given in TCRdb is Illumina HiSeq 2500. A second PCR of about 7 to 12 cycles was run with a J-beta primer mix and a sample-barcoded 5' primer. Each TCR beta cDNA molecule received a unique molecular identifier from a template-switch 5' adaptor carrying 12 random nucleotides. Each sample yielded at least 2.5 million CDR3-containing paired-end reads. First-strand cDNA synthesis was performed from all RNA using the Mint cDNA synthesis kit, with priming by a TRBC-specific oligonucleotide. Following uracil-DNA glycosylase treatment, all cDNA underwent a first 18-cycle PCR with the universal primers M1SS and BC2_uni_R. For the original study's pipeline: Normalization of each sample was performed by random selection of 1 million high-quality reads, each carrying a distinct molecular identifier. Reads sharing molecular identifiers were discarded rather than binned into consensus sequences. MiTCR, set to a Q25 quality threshold and the strictest error-elimination algorithm, was used for CDR3 identification, clonotype clustering and error correction. A nonparametric unseen species model with Euler transformation was used to estimate a lower bound on total TCR beta diversity. Starting from the raw public reads, TCRdb applied fastp trimming at Q25, assembled clones with MiXCR and retained in-frame beta chains. One record per CDR3 amino acid sequence lists the most common genes and DNA. The V and J calls were determined by TCRdb, not by the authors. Here the sample has 700,000 to 950,000 distinct CDR3 sequences; about 40% occur a single time. 20% to 25% of the sample comes from the top ten.

The roughly 39 donors, aged about 6 to 100 years, were systemically healthy Caucasian individuals from Russia. Approximately 9.7 milliliters of peripheral blood were drawn from each donor into EDTA-treated Vacutainer tubes. PBMCs were isolated by Ficoll-Paque density-gradient centrifugation, with at least 6 million obtained per sample. Total RNA, at least 6 micrograms per sample, was extracted from PBMCs with Trizol reagent. The percentages of naive CD45RAhigh/CD27high T cells were determined by flow cytometry on a PBMC aliquot from every donor. The V gene is TRBV24-1 and the J gene is TRBJ2-5, with the identity of the D gene unclear. This clonotype was sampled from a woman aged 55-70 years in good health. The sample comprised blood. The DNA sequence follows: TGTGCCACCAGTGCTGAAGAGACCCAGTACTTC. Its translation reads: CATSAEETQYF.